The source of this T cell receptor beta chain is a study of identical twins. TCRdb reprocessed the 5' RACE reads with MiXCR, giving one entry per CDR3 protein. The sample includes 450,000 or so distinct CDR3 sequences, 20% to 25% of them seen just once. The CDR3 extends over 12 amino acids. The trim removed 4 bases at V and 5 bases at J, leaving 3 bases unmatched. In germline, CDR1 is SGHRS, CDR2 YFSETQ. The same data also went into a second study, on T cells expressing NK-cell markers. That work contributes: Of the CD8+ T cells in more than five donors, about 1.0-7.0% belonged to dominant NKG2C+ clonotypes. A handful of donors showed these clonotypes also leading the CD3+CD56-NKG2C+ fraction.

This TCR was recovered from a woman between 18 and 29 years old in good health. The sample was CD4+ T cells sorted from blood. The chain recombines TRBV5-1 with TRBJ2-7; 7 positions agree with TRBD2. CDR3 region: CASSVGGNEQYF. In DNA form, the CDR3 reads TGCGCCAGCAGCGTGGGGGGGAACGAGCAGTACTTC. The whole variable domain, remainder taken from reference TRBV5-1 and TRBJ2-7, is KAGVTQTPRYLIKTRGQQVTLSCSPISGHRSVSWYQQTPGQGLQFLFEYFSETQRNKGNFPGRFSGRQFSNSRSEMNVSTLELGDSALYLCASSVGGNEQYFGPGTRLTVT.